The 11 T cell receptor delta chains given below trace back to one sample, sequenced in a study of gamma-delta chains in newborns, infants, children. TCRdb made new clone calls on the reads using CATT. The data hold 14,000 to 15,000 delta-chain clones, with about 7% observed a single time. Sequencing input: blood. These receptors were collected from a child who was a newborn, infant or young child, either healthy, febrile or measles-vaccinated (not recorded which).

V gene TRDV2 combines with J gene TRDJ3, with TRDD3 matching 9 bases. In germline, CDR1 is GEAIGNYY, CDR2 EKD. CDR3 size: 18 residues. The V segment lost 2 bases and the J segment 2 bases; nucleotides outside the gene matches: 6. The chain's CDR3 is CACDKVVGDTWDTRQMFF. The CDR3 DNA sequence: TGTGCCTGTGACAAGGTTGTGGGGGATACCTGGGACACCCGACAGATGTTTTTC.

This clone appeared a few times. Translating this DNA gives a protein that differs at residue 12 from the TCRdb one, which belongs to a much larger clone; a read error is likely, and the protein shown is this translation. The sample carries other DNA sequences with the same CDR3. This chain joins TRDV2 and TRDJ2; TRDD3 aligns across 8 bases. This CDR3 has 14 amino acids. In germline, CDR1 is GEAIGNYY, CDR2 EKD. In nucleotides, the CDR3 is TGTGCCTGTGACGTACTAGGGGATACAGCACAACCCTTCTTT. It is translated as CACDVLGDTAQPFF.

This clone has more than one count but fewer than ten. The sample has other DNA sequences that encode this CDR3 too. This rearrangement joins TRDV2 to TRDJ3; 10 bases fit TRDD3. Trimming at V came to 3 bases and at J to 1 base, leaving 5 bases not matched to a gene. This CDR3 is 18 amino acids long. Per the germline V gene, CDR1 is GEAIGNYY and CDR2 is EKD. CDR3 residues: CACDVLGDLSWDTRQMFF. The CDR3 DNA sequence: TGTGCCTGTGACGTACTGGGGGATTTATCCTGGGACACCCGACAGATGTTTTTC.

V usage is TRDV2 and J usage is TRDJ3; unclear D gene. The CDR3 is 17 amino acids. Germline lookup yields CDR1 GEAIGNYY and CDR2 EKD. V was clipped by 1 base and J by 0 bases, with 9 bases between them. The DNA of the CDR3 is TGTGCCTGTGACACGACGGGGTTCTCCTGGGACACCCGACAGATGTTTTTC. As protein: CACDTTGFSWDTRQMFF.

This clone was seen more than once but under ten times. The gene calls are TRDV1 and TRDJ2; 11 nucleotides match TRDD3. V lost 0 bases and J lost 7; bases outside the gene matches: 10. Germline assignment: CDR1 TSWWSYY and CDR2 QGS. CDR3 length: 18 amino acids. Written as DNA, the CDR3 is TGTGCTCTTGGGGAACTTTCGGTACTGGGGGATATGGAAGCACAACTCTTCTTT. Its protein is CALGELSVLGDMEAQLFF.

Remarks on this clone: A much larger clone lies a single base off, so this may be a read error. The J gene is TRDJ3, the V gene TRDV2, with 12 bases matching TRDD3. CDR1 and CDR2 (germline): GEAIGNYY, EKD. The CDR3 runs to 20 residues. The CDR3 sequence: CARDALGDTPSSWDTRQMFF. The CDR3 DNA reads TGTGCCCGTGACGCACTGGGGGATACCCCGAGCTCCTGGGACACCCGACAGATGTTTTTC.

Points on this clone: A much larger clone differs from this one at a single base, so this may be a read error. The chain employs TRDV2 and TRDJ3; the match to TRDD3 covers 8 bases. The CDR3 spans 19 residues. The J segment lost 0 bases and the V segment lost 0 bases, leaving 6 bases of the junction unmatched. CDR1 and CDR2 (germline): GEAIGNYY, EKD. CDR3 region: CACDTVLGGTSWDTRQMFF. As DNA, the CDR3 is TGTGCCTGTGACACCGTACTGGGGGGTACCTCCTGGGACACCCGACAGATGTTTTTC.

The chain joins TRDV2 to TRDJ3, with D perhaps matching TRDD3 (5 bases). The CDR3 spans 21 residues. Germline CDR1 and CDR2: GEAIGNYY and EKD. Between the trimmed V and J ends, which lost 0 bases and 0 bases, there was a span of 20 bases. CDR3 nucleotides: TGTGCCTGTGACACCGTACTGGAGGATAGGCTCCGCTCCTGGGACACCCGACAGATGTTTTTC. This codes for CACDTVLEDRLRSWDTRQMFF.

This clone was seen only a few times. The junction shows a germline mismatch at one end, possibly a read error. In the same sample, other DNA sequences code for this CDR3. This chain joins TRDV2 and TRDJ3; TRDD3 aligns across 13 bases. The CDR3 is made up of 21 amino acids. Germline values: CDR1 GEAIGNYY, CDR2 EKD. The CDR3 region has the DNA TGTGCCTGTGACACGGTTCCCGTACTGGGGGATACGTATTGGGACACCCGACAGATGTTCTTC. Translating gives CACDTVPVLGDTYWDTRQMFF.

Worth noting for this clone: Germline is not matched at one junction end, which may reflect a read error. Other DNA variants within this sample encode the same CDR3. The chain has TRDV2 and TRDJ2; 9 bases align to TRDD3. CDR1 is GEAIGNYY and CDR2 is EKD in the germline V gene. This CDR3 has 14 amino acids. DNA of the CDR3: TGTGCCTGCGACACCTGGGGGATCAGGGCACAACTCTTCTTT. Translating it yields CACDTWGIRAQLFF.

In regard to this clone: TCRdb lists the protein of a much larger clone for this DNA, which differs at residue 4, so this is likely a read error; the protein given here is translated from the DNA itself. V gene TRDV2 combines with J gene TRDJ3; 11 bases are shared with TRDD3. Unmatched junction bases numbered 5, after V lost 5 bases and J lost 0 bases. This CDR3 contains 18 residues. Germline-derived CDR1 and CDR2 are GEAIGNYY and EKD. This CDR3 reads CACGSTGGYSWDTRQMFF. The CDR3 DNA reads as TGTGCCTGTGGCAGTACTGGGGGATACTCCTGGGACACCCGACAGATGTTTTTC.